A selection of T cell receptor beta chains follows, all from one sample in a study of shared clonotypes between healthy human individuals. This table comes from immunoSEQ multiplex PCR, and its TCRdb copy is limited to in-frame clones, with some not included. The sample holds more than 2 million clones, roughly 95% seen once. Sequenced sample: naive CD8+ T cells sorted from blood. The origin of the receptors is a man aged 18-30 years in good health. The CDR3 runs from the conserved cysteine through the conserved F or W. D genes are given only for firm matches. The size entry is marked missing in some rows and otherwise reads once, few, many or a size class.

j_gene: TRBJ2-7; v_gene: TRBV9; abundance: .; d_gene: .; CDR3nt: TGTGCCAGCAGCGTAGAAACCGGTGCCTACGAGCAGTACTTC; CDR3aa: CASSVETGAYEQYF
j_gene: TRBJ2-7; v_gene: TRBV19; abundance: .; d_gene: .; CDR3nt: TGTGCCAGTAGTTTCTACCTCACCTACGAGCAGTACTTC; CDR3aa: CASSFYLTYEQYF
j_gene: TRBJ1-5; v_gene: TRBV27; abundance: .; d_gene: .; CDR3nt: TGTGCCAGCAGTTTATTTACGGGCCGGGTACTCTATAGCAATCAGCCCCAGCATTTT; CDR3aa: CASSLFTGRVLYSNQPQHF
j_gene: TRBJ2-2; v_gene: TRBV6-5; abundance: .; d_gene: .; CDR3nt: TGTGCCAGCAGTTACTCGACAGAGAACACCGGGGAGCTGTTTTTT; CDR3aa: CASSYSTENTGELFF
j_gene: TRBJ1-2; v_gene: TRBV7-9; abundance: .; d_gene: TRBD1; CDR3nt: TGTGCCAGCAGAGAAAGGCCTGGGACAGGGAGGAACTATGGCTACACCTTC; CDR3aa: CASRERPGTGRNYGYTF
j_gene: TRBJ2-2; v_gene: TRBV5-1; abundance: .; d_gene: .; CDR3nt: TGCGCCAGCAGCTTGGACAGGGCCGCCGGGGAGCTGTTTTTT; CDR3aa: CASSLDRAAGELFF
j_gene: TRBJ1-5; v_gene: TRBV27; abundance: .; d_gene: .; CDR3nt: TGTGCCAGCAGTTTATACGGTCAGCCCCAGCATTTT; CDR3aa: CASSLYGQPQHF
j_gene: TRBJ2-7; v_gene: TRBV7-6; abundance: .; d_gene: TRBD1; CDR3nt: TGTGCCAGCAGCCCCGGGCAGGGGGTAACCTACGAGCAGTACTTC; CDR3aa: CASSPGQGVTYEQYF
j_gene: TRBJ2-6; v_gene: TRBV7-9; abundance: .; d_gene: TRBD1; CDR3nt: TGTGCCAGCAGCGAGGGACAGGGAACCCTCTCTGGGGCCAACGTCCTGACTTTC; CDR3aa: CASSEGQGTLSGANVLTF
j_gene: TRBJ1-1; v_gene: TRBV29-1; abundance: .; d_gene: TRBD1; CDR3nt: TGCAGCGTCGACGGACAGGGGGGGACTGAAGCTTTCTTT; CDR3aa: CSVDGQGGTEAFF
j_gene: TRBJ1-1; v_gene: TRBV27; abundance: .; d_gene: .; CDR3nt: TGTGCCAGCAGTTCGACAGGTGAGTTATTCACTGAAGCTTTCTTT; CDR3aa: CASSSTGELFTEAFF
j_gene: TRBJ1-4; v_gene: TRBV27; abundance: once; d_gene: .; CDR3nt: TGTGCCAGCGGCGGGGAACCGGGGGAAAAACTGTTTTTT; CDR3aa: CASGGEPGEKLFF
j_gene: TRBJ2-3; v_gene: TRBV4-1; abundance: .; d_gene: .; CDR3nt: TGCGCCAGCAGCCAAGAGCTTAGCGGATCCTTGACAGATACGCAGTATTTT; CDR3aa: CASSQELSGSLTDTQYF
j_gene: TRBJ1-2; v_gene: TRBV30; abundance: .; d_gene: .; CDR3nt: TGTGCCTGGAGTGGGCCCGGGGGATGGGAAGGCTACACCTTC; CDR3aa: CAWSGPGGWEGYTF
j_gene: TRBJ2-7; v_gene: TRBV9; abundance: .; d_gene: TRBD2; CDR3nt: TGTGCCAGCAGCGGGGGAACTAGCGGGGTTTACGAGCAGTACTTC; CDR3aa: CASSGGTSGVYEQYF
j_gene: TRBJ2-1; v_gene: TRBV27; abundance: .; d_gene: TRBD2; CDR3nt: TGTGCCAGCAGTCCCAGACTAGCGGGGGAGAATGAGCAGTTCTTC; CDR3aa: CASSPRLAGENEQFF
j_gene: TRBJ2-2; v_gene: TRBV28; abundance: .; d_gene: .; CDR3nt: TGTGCCAGCAGTTGGTACACCGGGGAGCTGTTTTTT; CDR3aa: CASSWYTGELFF
j_gene: TRBJ2-1; v_gene: TRBV9; abundance: .; d_gene: TRBD2; CDR3nt: TGTGCCAGCAGCGCGGGACTATTCAATGAGCAGTTCTTC; CDR3aa: CASSAGLFNEQFF
j_gene: TRBJ2-7; v_gene: TRBV28; abundance: .; d_gene: TRBD2; CDR3nt: TGTGCCAGCAGTGGACTAGCCTGGGGGGAGGGGACCTACGAGCAGTACTTC; CDR3aa: CASSGLAWGEGTYEQYF